This TCR beta chain was documented in a study of patients and donors after allogeneic stem cell transplantation. TCRdb re-called the RT-PCR reads with MiXCR, one entry per CDR3 protein. Of 150,000 to 200,000 distinct CDR3 sequences listed, 24% are singletons. The CDR3 runs 15 residues. Between the trimmed V and J ends, which lost 6 bases and 1 base, there was a span of 13 bases. The V gene's germline CDR1 is SGHTA and CDR2 FQGNSA. Sequencing used blood, either unsorted or a sorted T cell fraction (not recorded which). This clonotype was obtained from a human donor who was either an allogeneic HSCT recipient or a stem cell or donor lymphocyte infusion donor (not recorded which). It is not recorded whose cells these are; they may come from a transplant donor. The chain is built from TRBV7-2 and TRBJ2-1, with TRBD2 as a possible D gene (5 bases). CDR3 residues: CASSPRAVSYNEQFF. The DNA for the CDR3 is TGTGCCAGCAGTCCGAGGGCAGTTTCCTACAATGAGCAGTTCTTC. The full variable domain, rest sourced from reference TRBV7-2 and TRBJ2-1, is GAGVSQSPSNKVTEKGKDVELRCDPISGHTALYWYRQSLGQGLEFLIYFQGNSAPDKSGLPSDRFSAERTGGSVSTLTIQRTQQEDSAVYLCASSPRAVSYNEQFFGPGTRLTVL.